This TCR beta chain came from a study of cytomegalovirus exposure and HLA in healthy donors. Findings and caveats of the study: Most TCR sequences showed up rarely, but some public TCRs showed up in many donors.

V was pared by 7 bases and J by 3 bases, with 12 bases between. Germline V gene sequence: CDR1 MNHNS, CDR2 SASEGT. The CDR3 contains 13 residues. A word on this clone: Its antigen is as yet unknown.

Amplification used 60 Vbeta primers and 13 Jbeta primers. Profiled with immunoSEQ multiplex PCR; TCRdb holds only in-frame clones, not every one. Of 100,000 to 140,000 clones listed, roughly 82% are singletons. The sequence derives from a man aged 25 to 40 in good health and CMV-seropositive. The genes are TRBV6-1 and TRBJ1-1; the D gene is possibly TRBD1 (6 bases). Sequencing was carried out using PBMCs. The CDR3 sequence: CASKHRVDTEAFF. The DNA of the CDR3 is TGTGCCAGCAAACACAGGGTTGACACTGAAGCTTTCTTT.